This T cell receptor (beta chain) was captured by sequencing in a study of control samples from healthy donors and cancer patients. CDR1 is SGHTS and CDR2 is YDEGEE in the germline V gene. This CDR3 has 14 amino acids. V lost 1 base to trimming and J lost 14 bases, with 16 bases between them. The method was immunoSEQ multiplex PCR; TCRdb's version includes in-frame clones alone and lacks a portion of them. The data show some 76,000 clones, roughly 90% seen once. The sample taken for sequencing was PBMCs. The rearrangement joins TRBV5-8 to TRBJ1-6; D gene uncertain. The clonotype comes from a man between 60 and 75 years old with lung cancer. The CDR3 is CASSLRGFAVTLHF. The CDR3 nucleotides are TGTGCCAGCAGCTTGCGTGGGTTCGCCGTCACCCTCCACTTT.